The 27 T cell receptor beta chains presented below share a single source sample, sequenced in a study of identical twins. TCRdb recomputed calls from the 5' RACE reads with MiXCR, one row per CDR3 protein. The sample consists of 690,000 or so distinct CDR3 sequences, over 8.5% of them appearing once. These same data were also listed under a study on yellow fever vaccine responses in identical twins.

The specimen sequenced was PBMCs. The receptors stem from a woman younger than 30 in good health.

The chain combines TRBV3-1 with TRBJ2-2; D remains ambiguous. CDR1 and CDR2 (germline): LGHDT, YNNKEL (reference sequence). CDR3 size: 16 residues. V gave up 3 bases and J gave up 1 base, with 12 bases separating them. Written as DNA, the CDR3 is TGTGCCAGCAGCCATCCTCTGCAACAGAACACCGGGGAGCTGTTTTTT. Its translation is CASSHPLQQNTGELFF.

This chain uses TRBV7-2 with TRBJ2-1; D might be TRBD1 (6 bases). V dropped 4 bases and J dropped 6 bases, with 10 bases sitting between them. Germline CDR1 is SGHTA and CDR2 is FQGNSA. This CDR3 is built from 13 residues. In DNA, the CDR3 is TGTGCCAGCAGCTGGGACAATGGCAATGAGCAGTTCTTC. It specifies CASSWDNGNEQFF. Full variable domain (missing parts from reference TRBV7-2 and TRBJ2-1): GAGVSQSPSNKVTEKGKDVELRCDPISGHTALYWYRQSLGQGLEFLIYFQGNSAPDKSGLPSDRFSAERTGGSVSTLTIQRTQQEDSAVYLCASSWDNGNEQFFGPGTRLTVL.

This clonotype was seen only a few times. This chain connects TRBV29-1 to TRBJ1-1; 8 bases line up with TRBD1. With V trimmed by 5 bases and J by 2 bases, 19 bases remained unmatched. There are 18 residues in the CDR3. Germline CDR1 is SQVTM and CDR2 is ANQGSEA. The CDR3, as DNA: TGCAGCGTTTCGAAACGACGACAGGGGCGGGGGGGAAACACTGAAGCTTTCTTT. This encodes CSVSKRRQGRGGNTEAFF.

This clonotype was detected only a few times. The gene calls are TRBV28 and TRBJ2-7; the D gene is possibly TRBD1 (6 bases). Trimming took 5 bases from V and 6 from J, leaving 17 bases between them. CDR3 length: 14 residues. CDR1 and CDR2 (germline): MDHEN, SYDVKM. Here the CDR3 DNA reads TGTGCCAGCAGTGAAGGACTGGCCAGGGGCGAGCAGTACTTC. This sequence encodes CASSEGLARGEQYF.

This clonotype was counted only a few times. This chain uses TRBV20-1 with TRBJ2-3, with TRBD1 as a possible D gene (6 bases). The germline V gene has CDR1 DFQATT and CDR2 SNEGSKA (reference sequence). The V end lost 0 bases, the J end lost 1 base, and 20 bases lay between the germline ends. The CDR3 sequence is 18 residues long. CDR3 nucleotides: TGCAGTGCTAGAGATCTAGATCCCCGGACAGAGGGCACAGATACGCAGTATTTT. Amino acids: CSARDLDPRTEGTDTQYF.

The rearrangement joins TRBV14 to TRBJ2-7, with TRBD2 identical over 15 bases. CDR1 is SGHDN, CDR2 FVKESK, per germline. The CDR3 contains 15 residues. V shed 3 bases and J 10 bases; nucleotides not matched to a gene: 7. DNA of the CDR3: TGTGCCAGCAGCCAGGCCGGGACTAGCGGGAGGCCCCAGTACTTC. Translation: CASSQAGTSGRPQYF.

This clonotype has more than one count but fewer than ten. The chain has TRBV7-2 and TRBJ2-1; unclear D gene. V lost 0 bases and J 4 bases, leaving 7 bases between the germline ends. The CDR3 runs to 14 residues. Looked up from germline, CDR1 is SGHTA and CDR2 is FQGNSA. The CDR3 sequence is CASSLARTYNEQFF. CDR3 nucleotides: TGTGCCAGCAGCTTAGCGCGGACGTACAATGAGCAGTTCTTC.

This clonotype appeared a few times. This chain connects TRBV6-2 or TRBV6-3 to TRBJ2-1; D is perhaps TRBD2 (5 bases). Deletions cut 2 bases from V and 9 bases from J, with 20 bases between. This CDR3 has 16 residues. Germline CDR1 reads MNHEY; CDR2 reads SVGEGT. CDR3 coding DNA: TGTGCCAGCAGTTACGCGCCATGGTTGAGGGATGGTGAGCAGTTCTTC. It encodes CASSYAPWLRDGEQFF.

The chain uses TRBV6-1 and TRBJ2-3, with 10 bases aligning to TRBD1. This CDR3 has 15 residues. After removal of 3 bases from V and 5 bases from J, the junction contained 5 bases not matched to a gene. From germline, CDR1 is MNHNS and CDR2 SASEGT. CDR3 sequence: CASSDLGTGEDTQYF. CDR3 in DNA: TGTGCCAGCAGTGATCTTGGGACAGGGGAAGATACGCAGTATTTT.

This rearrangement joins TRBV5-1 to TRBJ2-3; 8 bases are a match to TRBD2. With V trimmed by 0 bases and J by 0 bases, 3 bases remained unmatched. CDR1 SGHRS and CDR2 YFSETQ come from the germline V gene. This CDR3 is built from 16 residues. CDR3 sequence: CASSLAGTSSTDTQYF. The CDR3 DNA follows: TGCGCCAGCAGCTTGGCCGGGACTAGTAGCACAGATACGCAGTATTTT.

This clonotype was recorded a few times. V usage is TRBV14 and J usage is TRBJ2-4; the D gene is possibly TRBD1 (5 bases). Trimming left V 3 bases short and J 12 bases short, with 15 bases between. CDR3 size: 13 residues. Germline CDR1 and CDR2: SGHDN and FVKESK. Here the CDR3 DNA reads TGTGCCAGCAGCCAGACAGACATGTCAAGTCAGTACTTC. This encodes CASSQTDMSSQYF.

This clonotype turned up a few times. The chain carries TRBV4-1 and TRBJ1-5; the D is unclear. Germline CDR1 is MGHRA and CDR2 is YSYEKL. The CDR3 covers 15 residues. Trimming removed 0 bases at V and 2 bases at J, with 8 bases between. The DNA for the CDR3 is TGCGCCAGCAGCCAAGATGGGCTAGGCAATCAGCCCCAGCATTTT. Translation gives CASSQDGLGNQPQHF.

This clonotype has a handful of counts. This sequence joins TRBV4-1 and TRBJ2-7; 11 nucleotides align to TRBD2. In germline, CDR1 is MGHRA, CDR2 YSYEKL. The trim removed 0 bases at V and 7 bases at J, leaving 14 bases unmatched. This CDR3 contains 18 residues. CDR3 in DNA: TGCGCCAGCAGCCAAGATCTAGCGGGAGGCCCCAGCGCTGAGGAGCAGTACTTC. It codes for CASSQDLAGGPSAEEQYF.

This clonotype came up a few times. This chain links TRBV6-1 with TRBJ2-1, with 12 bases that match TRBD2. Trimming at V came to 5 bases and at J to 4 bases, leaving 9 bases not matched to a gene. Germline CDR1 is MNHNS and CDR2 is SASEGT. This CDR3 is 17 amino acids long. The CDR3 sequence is CASSTPLAGGLYNEQFF. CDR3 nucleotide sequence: TGTGCCAGCAGTACCCCACTAGCGGGAGGCCTGTACAATGAGCAGTTCTTC.

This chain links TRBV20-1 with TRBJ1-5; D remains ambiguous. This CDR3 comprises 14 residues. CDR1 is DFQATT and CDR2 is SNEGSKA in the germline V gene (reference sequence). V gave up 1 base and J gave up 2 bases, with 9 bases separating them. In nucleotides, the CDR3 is TGCAGTGCTAGAGTTGGCCCTGGCAATCAGCCCCAGCATTTT. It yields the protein CSARVGPGNQPQHF.

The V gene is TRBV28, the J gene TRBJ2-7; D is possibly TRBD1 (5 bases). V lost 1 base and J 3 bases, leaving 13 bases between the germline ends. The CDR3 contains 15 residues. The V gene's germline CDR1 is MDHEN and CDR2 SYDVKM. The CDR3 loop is CASSLLVTGDYEQYF. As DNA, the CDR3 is TGTGCCAGCAGTTTATTGGTTACAGGAGACTACGAGCAGTACTTC.

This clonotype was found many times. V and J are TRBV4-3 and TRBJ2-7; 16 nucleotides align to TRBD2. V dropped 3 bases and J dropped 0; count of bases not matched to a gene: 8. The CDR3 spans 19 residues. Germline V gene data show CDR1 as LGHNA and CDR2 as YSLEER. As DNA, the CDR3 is TGCGCCAGCAGCCAGGTTTGGGGACTAGCGGGAGGGAGCTCCTACGAGCAGTACTTC. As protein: CASSQVWGLAGGSSYEQYF.

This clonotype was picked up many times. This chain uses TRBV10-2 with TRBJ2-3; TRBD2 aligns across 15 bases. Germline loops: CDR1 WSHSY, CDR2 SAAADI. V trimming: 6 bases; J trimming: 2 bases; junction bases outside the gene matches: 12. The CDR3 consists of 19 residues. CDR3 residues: CASRRGTSGRPKNTDTQYF. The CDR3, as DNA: TGCGCCAGCAGGAGGGGGACTAGCGGGAGGCCGAAGAACACAGATACGCAGTATTTT.

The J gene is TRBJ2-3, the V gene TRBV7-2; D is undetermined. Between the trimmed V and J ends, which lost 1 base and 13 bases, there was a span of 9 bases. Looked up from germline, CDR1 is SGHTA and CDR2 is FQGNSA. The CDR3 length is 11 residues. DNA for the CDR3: TGTGCCAGCAGCTTAGGACTGGGAAAGTATTTT. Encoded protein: CASSLGLGKYF.

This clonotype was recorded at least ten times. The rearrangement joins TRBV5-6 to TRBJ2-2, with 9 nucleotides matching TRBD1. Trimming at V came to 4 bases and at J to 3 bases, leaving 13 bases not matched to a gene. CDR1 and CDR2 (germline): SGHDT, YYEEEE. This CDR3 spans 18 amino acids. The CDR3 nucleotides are TGTGCCAGCAGCGCGTTCCGGGACAGGGTCTCGGACACCGGGGAGCTGTTTTTT. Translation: CASSAFRDRVSDTGELFF.

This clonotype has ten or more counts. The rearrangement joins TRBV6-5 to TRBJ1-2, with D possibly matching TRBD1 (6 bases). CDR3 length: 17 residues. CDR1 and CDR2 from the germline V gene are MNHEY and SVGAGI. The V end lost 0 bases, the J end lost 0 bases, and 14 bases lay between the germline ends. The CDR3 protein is CASSYSTLDSPNYGYTF. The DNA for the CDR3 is TGTGCCAGCAGTTACTCGACTTTGGACAGTCCTAACTATGGCTACACCTTC.

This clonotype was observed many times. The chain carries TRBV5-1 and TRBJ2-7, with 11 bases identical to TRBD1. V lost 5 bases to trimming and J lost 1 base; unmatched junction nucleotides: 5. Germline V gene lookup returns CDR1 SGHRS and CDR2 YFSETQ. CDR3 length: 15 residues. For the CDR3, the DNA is TGCGCCAGCAGTACCGGGACAGGGGGTTCCTACGAGCAGTACTTC. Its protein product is CASSTGTGGSYEQYF.

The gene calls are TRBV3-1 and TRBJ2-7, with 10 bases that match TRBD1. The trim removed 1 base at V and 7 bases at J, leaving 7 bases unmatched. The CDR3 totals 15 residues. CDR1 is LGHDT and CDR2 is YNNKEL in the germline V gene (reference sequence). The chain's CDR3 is CASSQAGTGAREQYF. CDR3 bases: TGTGCCAGCAGCCAAGCCGGGACAGGGGCGCGGGAGCAGTACTTC.

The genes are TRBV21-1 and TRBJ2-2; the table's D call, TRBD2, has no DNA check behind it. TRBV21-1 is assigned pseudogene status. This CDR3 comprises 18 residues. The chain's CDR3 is CASSGLAGGPGSTGELFF. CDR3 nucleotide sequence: TGTGCCAGCAGTGGACTAGCGGGAGGGCCAGGCTCTACCGGGGAGCTGTTTTTT.

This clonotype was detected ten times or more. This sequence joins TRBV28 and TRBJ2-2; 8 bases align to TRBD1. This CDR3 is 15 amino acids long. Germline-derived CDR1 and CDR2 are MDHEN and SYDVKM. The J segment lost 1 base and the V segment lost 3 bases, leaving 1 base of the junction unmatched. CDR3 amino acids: CASSLTGVNTGELFF. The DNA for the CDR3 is TGTGCCAGCAGTTTGACAGGGGTGAACACCGGGGAGCTGTTTTTT.

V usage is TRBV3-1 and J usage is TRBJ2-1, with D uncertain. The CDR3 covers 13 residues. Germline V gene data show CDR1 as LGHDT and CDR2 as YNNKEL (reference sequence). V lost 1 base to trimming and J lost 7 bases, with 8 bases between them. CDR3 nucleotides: TGTGCCAGCAGCCAAGGTTTCCTGAATGAGCAGTTCTTC. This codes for CASSQGFLNEQFF.

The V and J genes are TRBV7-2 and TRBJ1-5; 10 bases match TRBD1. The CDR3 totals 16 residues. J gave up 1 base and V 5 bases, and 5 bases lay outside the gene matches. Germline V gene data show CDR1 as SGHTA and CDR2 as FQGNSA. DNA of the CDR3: TGTGCCAGCAGCCCCGACAGGGGGCCGAGCAATCAGCCCCAGCATTTT. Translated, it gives CASSPDRGPSNQPQHF. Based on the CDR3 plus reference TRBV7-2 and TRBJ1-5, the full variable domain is GAGVSQSPSNKVTEKGKDVELRCDPISGHTALYWYRQSLGQGLEFLIYFQGNSAPDKSGLPSDRFSAERTGGSVSTLTIQRTQQEDSAVYLCASSPDRGPSNQPQHFGDGTRLSIL.